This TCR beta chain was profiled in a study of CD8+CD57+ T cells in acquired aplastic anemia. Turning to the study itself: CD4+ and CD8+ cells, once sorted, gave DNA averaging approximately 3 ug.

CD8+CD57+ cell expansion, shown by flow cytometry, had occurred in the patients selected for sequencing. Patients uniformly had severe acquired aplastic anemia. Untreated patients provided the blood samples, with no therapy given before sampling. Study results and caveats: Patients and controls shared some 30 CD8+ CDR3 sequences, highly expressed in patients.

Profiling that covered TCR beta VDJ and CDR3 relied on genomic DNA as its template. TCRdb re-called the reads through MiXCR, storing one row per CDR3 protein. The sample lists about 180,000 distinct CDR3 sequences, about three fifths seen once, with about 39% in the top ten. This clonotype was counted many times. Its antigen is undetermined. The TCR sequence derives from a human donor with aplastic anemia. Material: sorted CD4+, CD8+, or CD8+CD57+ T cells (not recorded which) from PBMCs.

CDR3 protein: CASRQGARGTEAFF. CDR3 DNA: TGTGCCAGCAGGCAGGGGGCGCGCGGCACTGAAGCTTTCTTT. The gene calls are TRBV27 and TRBJ1-1, with TRBD1 matching over 8 bases. Trimming cost V 6 bases and J 4 bases; bases outside gene matches: 7. This CDR3 region has 14 residues. The germline gives CDR1 MNHEY, CDR2 SMNVEV (reference sequence).